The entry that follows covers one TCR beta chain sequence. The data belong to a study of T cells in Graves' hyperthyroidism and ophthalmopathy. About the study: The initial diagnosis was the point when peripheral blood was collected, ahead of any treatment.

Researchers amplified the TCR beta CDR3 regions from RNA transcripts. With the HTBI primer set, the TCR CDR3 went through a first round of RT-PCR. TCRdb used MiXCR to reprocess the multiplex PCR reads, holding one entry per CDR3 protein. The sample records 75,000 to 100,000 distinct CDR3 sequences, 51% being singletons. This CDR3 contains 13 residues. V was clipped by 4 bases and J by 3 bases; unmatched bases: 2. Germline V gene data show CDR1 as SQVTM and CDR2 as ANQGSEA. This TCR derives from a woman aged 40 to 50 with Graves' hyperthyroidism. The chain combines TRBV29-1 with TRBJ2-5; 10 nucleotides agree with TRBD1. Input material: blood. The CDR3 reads CSVAGTGEETQYF. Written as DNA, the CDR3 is TGCAGCGTTGCCGGGACAGGGGAAGAGACCCAGTACTTC. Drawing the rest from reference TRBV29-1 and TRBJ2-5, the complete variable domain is SAVISQKPSRDICQRGTSLTIQCQVDSQVTMMFWYRQQPGQSLTLIATANQGSEATYESGFVIDKFPISRPNLTFSTLTVSNMSPEDSSIYLCSVAGTGEETQYFGPGTRLLVL.